Presented here are 28 T cell receptor beta chains from one specimen sequenced in a study of blood T cell repertoires in COVID-19. Some clones are missing from TCRdb's copy, which holds only in-frame ones; the method was immunoSEQ multiplex PCR. Among tens of thousands of clones listed, roughly four fifths were seen once. Sequencing used peripheral blood. Source of these receptors: a man aged 45-60 years with active or convalescent COVID-19.

This clone appeared a few times. V gene TRBV5-1 combines with J gene TRBJ1-3, with D maybe TRBD1 (6 bases). V was trimmed by 4 bases and J by 1 base, leaving 9 bases between them. Per germline, CDR1 SGHRS and CDR2 YFSETQ. The CDR3 covers 14 residues. The CDR3: CASSPQGSGNTIYF. Written as DNA, the CDR3 is TGCGCCAGCAGCCCACAGGGTTCTGGAAACACCATATATTTT.

The chain recombines TRBV10-3 with TRBJ2-2, with D perhaps matching TRBD1 (5 bases). The CDR3 sequence is 15 residues long. Trimming stripped 5 bases from V and 0 bases from J, with 10 bases between. CDR1 ENHRY and CDR2 SYGVKD come from the germline V gene. The CDR3 DNA reads as TGTGCCATCAGTAAGACAGAGTCGAACACCGGGGAGCTGTTTTTT. This sequence encodes CAISKTESNTGELFF.

This chain joins TRBV5-1 and TRBJ1-6, with 7 bases matching TRBD1. V lost 4 bases, J lost 10 bases, and 11 bases stayed unmatched. Germline V gives CDR1 SGHRS, CDR2 YFSETQ. The CDR3 contains 15 residues. The CDR3 sequence: CASSETTGRNSPLHF. In nucleotides, the CDR3 is TGCGCCAGCAGCGAAACGACAGGGAGAAACTCACCCCTCCACTTT.

V gene TRBV6-6 combines with J gene TRBJ2-3; 8 bases map to TRBD2. The CDR3 spans 13 residues. Germline values: CDR1 MNHNY, CDR2 SVGAGI (reference sequence). The junction had 2 bases not matched to a gene; V was cut back by 6 bases and J by 3 bases. In nucleotides, the CDR3 is TGTGCCAGCAGAGTAGCGGGGACAGATACGCAGTATTTT. Its translation is CASRVAGTDTQYF.

V usage is TRBV19 and J usage is TRBJ2-5; 8 positions agree with TRBD1. Germline CDR1 and CDR2: LNHDA and SQIVND (reference sequence). The trim removed 5 bases at V and 2 bases at J, leaving 4 bases unmatched. CDR3 length: 14 amino acids. CDR3 residues: CASSRTGQQETQYF. The CDR3, as DNA: TGTGCCAGTAGTCGGACAGGGCAACAAGAGACCCAGTACTTC.

The chain has TRBV19 and TRBJ2-6; D gene uncertain. Germline V lookup: CDR1 LNHDA, CDR2 SQIVND (reference sequence). This CDR3 comprises 16 residues. V was trimmed by 3 bases and J by 0 bases, leaving 9 bases between them. In DNA form, the CDR3 reads TGTGCCAGTAGTATCATGATCAGCTCTGGGGCCAACGTCCTGACTTTC. Its translation: CASSIMISSGANVLTF. Full variable domain (outside the CDR3, taken from reference TRBV19 and TRBJ2-6): DGGITQSPKYLFRKEGQNVTLSCEQNLNHDAMYWYRQDPGQGLRLIYYSQIVNDFQKGDIAEGYSVSREKKESFPLTVTSAQKNPTAFYLCASSIMISSGANVLTFGAGSRLTVL.

CDR3 nucleotides: TGTGCCAGCAGTTTATCACCTCAGGGGGGCACTGAAGCTTTCTTT. Its translation is CASSLSPQGGTEAFF. The chain has TRBV27 and TRBJ1-1; 7 bases agree with TRBD1. V trimming: 0 bases; J trimming: 4 bases; junction bases outside the gene matches: 5. The germline CDR1 and CDR2 sequences are MNHEY and SMNVEV (reference sequence). There are 15 residues in the CDR3.

The chain combines TRBV4-1 with TRBJ1-6; 8 nucleotides line up with TRBD1. The CDR3 loop spans 16 amino acids. Per the germline V gene, CDR1 is MGHRA and CDR2 is YSYEKL. V shed 0 bases and J 14 bases; nucleotides not matched to a gene: 12. This CDR3 is CASSQDPGTGLRSLHF. The CDR3, as DNA: TGCGCCAGCAGCCAAGATCCCGGGACAGGTCTTAGATCCCTCCACTTT.

The V and J genes are TRBV5-1 and TRBJ2-2; possible D gene TRBD1, 5 bases. Germline values: CDR1 SGHRS, CDR2 YFSETQ. V dropped 3 bases and J dropped 6 bases, with 9 bases sitting between them. The CDR3 is 13 residues long. CDR3 bases: TGCGCCAGCAGCTCCCTAGGGGCCGGGGAGCTGTTTTTT. Translated, it gives CASSSLGAGELFF.

This chain joins TRBV6-5 and TRBJ2-3; 7 bases are a match to TRBD1. V lost 6 bases, J lost 8 bases, and 11 bases stayed unmatched. This CDR3 has 14 amino acids. Germline V lookup: CDR1 MNHEY, CDR2 SVGAGI. The chain's CDR3 is CASRMDRLQGTQYF. For the CDR3, the DNA is TGTGCCAGCAGGATGGACAGGCTCCAAGGTACGCAGTATTTT.

V gene TRBV18 combines with J gene TRBJ2-3; D is unresolved. The V end was cut by 2 bases, the J end by 2 bases, with 11 bases between. CDR1 KGHSH and CDR2 LQKENI come from the germline V gene. This CDR3 contains 15 residues. CDR3 loop: CASSPSTDLTDTQYF. The DNA for the CDR3 is TGTGCCAGCTCACCATCCACAGACCTCACAGATACGCAGTATTTT.

This chain joins TRBV15 and TRBJ2-2; the match to TRBD2 covers 12 bases. Germline V gene data show CDR1 as LNHNV and CDR2 as YYDKDF (reference sequence). The CDR3 loop spans 21 amino acids. Unmatched junction bases numbered 16, after V lost 2 bases and J lost 3 bases. The CDR3 nucleotides are TGTGCCACCAGCAGACCCAGCGTGGGACTAGCGGGCCTGAGGGACACCGGGGAGCTGTTTTTT. It specifies CATSRPSVGLAGLRDTGELFF.

This clone was found once. The chain combines TRBV13 with TRBJ2-7; TRBD1 matches at 9 bases. The CDR3 totals 13 residues. Unmatched junction bases numbered 5, after V lost 6 bases and J lost 5 bases. The V gene's germline CDR1 is PRHDT and CDR2 FYEKMQ (reference sequence). The CDR3 region has the DNA TGTGCCAGCAGTTATACAGGGGGCCACGAGCAGTACGTC. Protein sequence: CASSYTGGHEQYV.

The rearrangement joins TRBV30 to TRBJ2-5; D is undetermined. Germline V gene data show CDR1 as GTSNPN and CDR2 as SVGIG (reference sequence). The CDR3 is 13 amino acids. Trimming pared 4 bases from V and 2 bases from J, leaving 11 bases between. CDR3 in amino acids: CAWTEHLQETQYF. The CDR3 bases are TGTGCCTGGACGGAGCACTTACAAGAGACCCAGTACTTC.

This sequence joins TRBV3-1 (or the pseudogene TRBV3-2) and TRBJ2-2; TRBD2 matches 8 bases. V lost 0 bases to trimming and J lost 4 bases; unmatched junction nucleotides: 10. Germline assignment: CDR1 LGHDT and CDR2 YNNKEL (reference sequence). There are 18 residues in the CDR3. The CDR3 DNA reads as TGTGCCAGCAGCCAAGATGGAGCGGGACTAGTGGGCACCGGGGAGCTGTTTTTT. Translation: CASSQDGAGLVGTGELFF.

The genes are TRBV24-1 and TRBJ2-7; D is ambiguous. The CDR3 extends over 14 amino acids. Germline V gene sequence: CDR1 KGHDR, CDR2 SFDVKD. V lost 4 bases and J 2 bases, leaving 11 bases between the germline ends. The CDR3 DNA reads TGTGCCACCAGTGAACAAGACAACCCCTACGAGCAGTACTTC. The encoded protein is CATSEQDNPYEQYF.

The rearrangement uses TRBV14 and TRBJ1-2; 11 bases match TRBD1. With 2 bases clipped from V and 7 bases from J, the junction kept 9 bases outside the gene matches. The CDR3 runs 16 residues. In germline, CDR1 is SGHDN, CDR2 FVKESK. CDR3 bases: TGTGCCAGCAGCCAAAGCGGGACAGGGGGTTCGGCTGGCTACACCTTC. Translation: CASSQSGTGGSAGYTF.

The rearrangement uses TRBV5-6 and TRBJ2-4; 12 bases match TRBD2. Trimming took 0 bases from V and 1 from J; bases not matched to a gene: 8. The CDR3 has 19 residues. Germline CDR1 SGHDT, CDR2 YYEEEE. Here the CDR3 reads CASSLVLAGGRTAKNIQYF. The CDR3, as DNA: TGTGCCAGCAGCTTGGTTCTAGCGGGGGGGCGTACGGCCAAAAACATTCAGTACTTC.

The chain employs TRBV3-1 (or the pseudogene TRBV3-2) and TRBJ2-3, with 12 bases matching TRBD2. The CDR3 length is 17 residues. Germline trimming cut 4 bases from V and 5 bases from J; bases unmatched to any gene: 10. Germline V gene data show CDR1 as LGHDT and CDR2 as YNNKEL (reference sequence). The CDR3 loop is CASSPASGGAGVDTQYF. CDR3 nucleotide sequence: TGTGCCAGCAGCCCAGCTAGCGGGGGGGCCGGTGTAGATACGCAGTATTTT.

The rearrangement links TRBV4-1 to TRBJ2-1; 9 bases fit TRBD1. This CDR3 is 14 amino acids long. V shed 3 bases, J shed 10 bases, and the junction held 7 bases outside the gene matches. Germline assignment: CDR1 MGHRA and CDR2 YSYEKL. Written as DNA, the CDR3 is TGCGCCAGCAGCCAGACACAGGGGGCTGGGGAGCAGTTCTTC. Residues: CASSQTQGAGEQFF.

This chain connects TRBV5-1 to TRBJ1-5, with 7 positions matching TRBD1. After removal of 2 bases from V and 1 base from J, the junction contained 3 bases not matched to a gene. This CDR3 is 15 amino acids long. From germline, CDR1 is SGHRS and CDR2 YFSETQ. The CDR3, as DNA: TGCGCCAGCAGCTTAGAGGGGGCGAGCAATCAGCCCCAGCATTTT. Its protein product is CASSLEGASNQPQHF. Full variable domain (outside the CDR3, taken from reference TRBV5-1 and TRBJ1-5): KAGVTQTPRYLIKTRGQQVTLSCSPISGHRSVSWYQQTPGQGLQFLFEYFSETQRNKGNFPGRFSGRQFSNSRSEMNVSTLELGDSALYLCASSLEGASNQPQHFGDGTRLSIL.

The chain is built from TRBV2 and TRBJ2-1, with D perhaps matching TRBD2 (5 bases). Germline CDR1 and CDR2: SNHLY and FYNNEI. Trimming took 7 bases from V and 3 from J, leaving 19 bases between them. This CDR3 is 16 amino acids long. The CDR3 bases are TGTGCCAGCACCCCGGATAGAACGGGGATCTACAATGAGCAGTTCTTC. This encodes CASTPDRTGIYNEQFF.

This chain uses TRBV3-1 (or the pseudogene TRBV3-2) with TRBJ2-1; 13 bases align to TRBD2. The ends lost 3 bases at V and 5 bases at J; junction bases unmatched: 4. CDR1 and CDR2 from the germline V gene are LGHDT and YNNKEL (reference sequence). The CDR3 spans 16 residues. In nucleotides, the CDR3 is TGTGCCAGCAGCCACTCACTAGCGGGGGGGCACAATGAGCAGTTCTTC. Protein sequence: CASSHSLAGGHNEQFF.

V gene TRBV27 combines with J gene TRBJ1-4; perhaps TRBD1 as D (6 bases). The CDR3 has 15 amino acids. Deletions cut 6 bases from V and 8 bases from J, with 19 bases between. Germline lookup yields CDR1 MNHEY and CDR2 SMNVEV (reference sequence). CDR3 in DNA: TGTGCCAGCAGATCCTACAGGGAGGGAGACGAAAAACTGTTTTTT. Its protein is CASRSYREGDEKLFF.

The rearrangement links TRBV7-9 to TRBJ1-1; D gene uncertain. The CDR3 is made up of 12 amino acids. The germline CDR1 and CDR2 sequences are SEHNR and FQNEAQ (reference sequence). V dropped 0 bases and J dropped 6 bases, with 5 bases sitting between them. CDR3 sequence (DNA): TGTGCCAGCAGCTTAGCTGCGCCTGAAGCTTTCTTT. As protein: CASSLAAPEAFF.

V usage is TRBV6-1 and J usage is TRBJ2-6; D possibly corresponds to TRBD1 (5 bases). CDR1 is MNHNS and CDR2 is SASEGT in the germline V gene. V shed 4 bases and J shed 0 bases, with 10 bases lying between them. The CDR3 spans 16 residues. The CDR3 DNA reads TGTGCCAGCAGTGGACAGCCAAGCTCTGGGGCCAACGTCCTGACTTTC. Translating gives CASSGQPSSGANVLTF.

This chain connects TRBV27 to TRBJ1-1, with D maybe TRBD1 (5 bases). The CDR3 length is 15 residues. Germline V gives CDR1 MNHEY, CDR2 SMNVEV (reference sequence). The V and J ends lost 1 base and 3 bases respectively, with 12 bases between them. The CDR3 spells CASSLFKGWDTEAFF. In DNA form, the CDR3 reads TGTGCCAGCAGTTTATTTAAGGGGTGGGACACTGAAGCTTTCTTT.

The chain recombines TRBV28 with TRBJ1-2, with TRBD1 matching 9 bases. CDR1 is MDHEN and CDR2 is SYDVKM in the germline V gene. V lost 2 bases to trimming and J lost 8 bases; unmatched junction nucleotides: 15. This CDR3 region has 17 residues. This CDR3 is CASSLRWTGALTSGYTF. CDR3 DNA sequence: TGTGCCAGCAGTTTACGATGGACAGGGGCCCTGACATCGGGCTACACCTTC.